One TCR beta chain is described in this entry. The antigen it recognizes is unknown. No much larger clonotype is one base removed from it; base qualities were not supplied. The data originate from a study of OX40 agonist ivuxolimab in advanced cancers. As for the study more broadly: Ivuxolimab, which targeted the costimulatory receptor OX40 (CD134), was an agonistic, fully human IgG2 monoclonal antibody. Intravenous ivuxolimab was administered to patients every 2 weeks at six dose levels: 0.01, 0.1, 0.3, 1.5, 3 and 10 mg/kg. Of the roughly 51 patients in dose escalation, about 19 had hepatocellular carcinoma, approximately 15 had melanoma, 9 had renal cell carcinoma and 9 had head and neck cancer. In the dose-escalation cohort, more than 80% of patients were male, and the mean age was 60 years with a range of about 23 to 79. Patients were allowed to have had prior anti-PD-1, anti-PD-L1 or anti-CTLA-4 therapy, and roughly 40% of the dose-escalation patients had been treated with checkpoint inhibitors. Partial responses were achieved by three dose-escalation patients, of whom one had hepatocellular carcinoma and two had cutaneous melanoma. Peripheral TCRbeta sequencing aimed to test whether ivuxolimab altered TCR sequence diversity and caused clonal T-cell expansion. The paper reports the monotherapy dose-escalation portion (N ≈ 52 patients) of the phase I ivuxolimab trial. General conclusions and limits of the study: At doses from 0.1 to 3.0 mg/kg, clonal expansion was seen in both CD4+ and CD8+ blood T cells between baseline and week 6. After ivuxolimab, CD8+ T cells had more expanded clones than CD4+ T cells on average. Low levels of normalized T-cell clonal expansion were also shown by some nonresponding patients. Antigen specificity was not determined for the clonally expanded peripheral T cells. In the 0.1-3.0 mg/kg groups, partial responders were among the patients with the lowest normalized peripheral clonal expansion, particularly in CD8+ T cells.

Patients with a history of autoimmune disease or receiving systemic immunosuppression were excluded from the trial. In every dose cohort, peripheral blood was drawn for TCR sequencing at baseline, cycle 4 day 1, and cycle 7 day 1. Samples came from an open-label, multicenter, first-in-human phase I dose-escalation trial of ivuxolimab. Adults with locally advanced or metastatic head and neck squamous cell, hepatocellular, melanoma or renal cell carcinoma were enrolled in the trial. Before TCR sequencing, CD4+ and CD8+ T cells were separately sorted from peripheral blood. The CDR3 sequence holds 13 residues, the cysteine and phenylalanine included. Kept here is only the CDR3 DNA, which spans 39 bases and is read in frame from base 1. From a lookup of the germline V gene (reference sequence), CDR1 and CDR2 are SEHNR and FQNEAQ. The trim is 5 bases for V and 2 bases for J, with a gap of 10 bases between the germline ends.

To sequence the TCRbeta CDR3 region, genomic DNA was isolated from the sorted cells. The immunoSEQ Assay was used for sequencing of TCRbeta CDR3 regions. The source is immuneACCESS, and TCRdb retained only in-frame sequences with V and J called. Part of the clones is not carried over; for the studies checked, unresolved V genes explain less than half of this, and the remainder is unexplained. The sample records tens of thousands of clones, about 85% of which are singletons. The ten biggest clones cover roughly 25% of the sample. Rearrangement joined TRBV7-9 to TRBJ2-7, with the D segment identity uncertain. This TCR was sampled from an adult with an advanced solid tumor such as melanoma, head and neck, liver or kidney cancer. The input for sequencing was CD4+ or CD8+ T cells sorted from blood, taken in a trial of the OX40 agonist ivuxolimab. The nucleotides read TGTGCCAGCAGCATCTTTGGCGCCTACGAGCAGTACTTC. It encodes CASSIFGAYEQYF.